This paragraph reports one T cell receptor beta chain. Its target is unknown. These data originate in a study of shared clonotypes between healthy human individuals. Only in-frame clones appear in the TCRdb table, and some are missing; sequencing was by immunoSEQ multiplex PCR. In the table there are millions of clones, approximately 94% of which are singletons. Germline V CDR1 and CDR2: PRHDT, FYEKMQ (reference sequence). V dropped 5 bases and J dropped 6 bases, with 16 bases sitting between them. This CDR3 spans 14 amino acids. Naive CD8 populations comprised CD45RO-negative cells positively selected for CCR7, excluding terminally differentiated effector memory CD45RA+ cells. Donors were healthy HIV-negative adults without recently reported acute infections or vaccinations. Regarding the study as a whole: Despite large depth, rarefaction showed incomplete sorted-subset sequencing.

Sequencing input: naive CD8+ T cells sorted from blood. The receptor's source is a man younger than 35 in good health. The rearrangement joins TRBV13 to TRBJ1-1; D may be TRBD1 (5 bases). The CDR3 is CASSPLQGRPEAFF. The DNA for the CDR3 is TGTGCCAGCAGCCCCCTCCAGGGTCGCCCTGAAGCTTTCTTT.